The present entry profiles one T cell receptor (beta chain) with its context. Antigen specificity is unknown. The data were obtained in a study of identical twins. Study-wide results and limits: Findings came from cross-sectional statistics, without long-term follow-up of donors. Monozygotic twin pairs showed more out-of-frame TCR alpha sharing than models estimated.

A universal primer binding site was introduced by template switching. The final cDNA contained unique molecular identifiers. MiXCR was run by TCRdb on the 5' RACE reads, yielding one entry per CDR3 protein. The sample lists about 530,000 distinct CDR3 sequences; 20% to 25% were seen once. The CDR3 is 15 residues long. The ends were cut back, 3 bases at V and 6 bases at J, with 15 bases in the middle. These records were also assigned to another study, of yellow fever vaccine responses in identical twins.

The receptor was isolated from a woman in her late teens or twenties in good health. The sample consisted of CD4+ T cells sorted from blood. The J gene is TRBJ2-1, the V gene TRBV12-3 or TRBV12-4; no clear D gene. CDR3 region: CASSFLTPQSNEQFF. The DNA of the CDR3 is TGTGCCAGCAGTTTTTTGACTCCCCAGAGCAATGAGCAGTTCTTC.